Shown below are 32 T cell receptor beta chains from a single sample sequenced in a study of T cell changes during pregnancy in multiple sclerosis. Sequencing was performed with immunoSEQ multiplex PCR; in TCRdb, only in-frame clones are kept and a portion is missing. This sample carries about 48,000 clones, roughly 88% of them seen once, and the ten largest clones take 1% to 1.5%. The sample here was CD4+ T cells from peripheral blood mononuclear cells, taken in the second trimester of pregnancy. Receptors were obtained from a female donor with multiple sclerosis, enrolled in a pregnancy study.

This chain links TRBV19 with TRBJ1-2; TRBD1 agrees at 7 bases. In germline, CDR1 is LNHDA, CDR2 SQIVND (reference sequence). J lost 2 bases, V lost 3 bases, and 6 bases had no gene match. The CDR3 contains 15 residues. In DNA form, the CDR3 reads TGTGCCAGTAGTATTCCCTCGGGACAGAACTATGGCTACACCTTC. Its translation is CASSIPSGQNYGYTF.

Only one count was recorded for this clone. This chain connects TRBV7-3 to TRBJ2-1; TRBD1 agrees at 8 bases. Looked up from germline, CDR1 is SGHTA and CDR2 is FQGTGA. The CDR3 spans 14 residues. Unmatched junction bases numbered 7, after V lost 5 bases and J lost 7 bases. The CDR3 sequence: CASSRRGRWNEQFF. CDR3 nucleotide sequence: TGTGCCAGCAGCCGCAGGGGGCGCTGGAATGAGCAGTTCTTC. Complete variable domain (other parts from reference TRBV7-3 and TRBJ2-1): GAGVSQTPSNKVTEKGKYVELRCDPISGHTALYWYRQSLGQGPEFLIYFQGTGAADDSGLPNDRFFAVRPEGSVSTLKIQRTERGDSAVYLCASSRRGRWNEQFFGPGTRLTVL.

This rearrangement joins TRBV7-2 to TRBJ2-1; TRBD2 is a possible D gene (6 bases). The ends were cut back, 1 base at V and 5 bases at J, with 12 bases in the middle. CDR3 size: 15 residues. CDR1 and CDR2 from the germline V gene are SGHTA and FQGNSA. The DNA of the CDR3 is TGTGCCAGCAGCTTAGAAGGCGGGACCCACAATGAGCAGTTCTTC. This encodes CASSLEGGTHNEQFF. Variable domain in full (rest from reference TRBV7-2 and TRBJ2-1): GAGVSQSPSNKVTEKGKDVELRCDPISGHTALYWYRQSLGQGLEFLIYFQGNSAPDKSGLPSDRFSAERTGGSVSTLTIQRTQQEDSAVYLCASSLEGGTHNEQFFGPGTRLTVL.

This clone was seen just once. The CDR3 DNA is TGCGCCAGCAGCTTCGGACAGGGGACAGAGACCCAGTACTTC. It specifies CASSFGQGTETQYF. The V and J genes are TRBV5-1 and TRBJ2-5; 9 nucleotides agree with TRBD1. The CDR3 has 14 amino acids. Germline V gene lookup returns CDR1 SGHRS and CDR2 YFSETQ. V shed 2 bases, J shed 4 bases, and the junction held 3 bases outside the gene matches.

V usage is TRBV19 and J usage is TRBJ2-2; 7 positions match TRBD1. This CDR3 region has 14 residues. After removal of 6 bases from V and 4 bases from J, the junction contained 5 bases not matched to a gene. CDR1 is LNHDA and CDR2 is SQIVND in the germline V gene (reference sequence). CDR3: CASSRDRPTGELFF. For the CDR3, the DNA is TGTGCCAGTAGCCGGGACAGACCCACCGGGGAGCTGTTTTTT.

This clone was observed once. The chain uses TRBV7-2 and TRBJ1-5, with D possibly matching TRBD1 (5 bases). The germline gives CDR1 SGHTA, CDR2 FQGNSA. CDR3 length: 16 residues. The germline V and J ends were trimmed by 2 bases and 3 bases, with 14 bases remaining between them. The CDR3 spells CASSLWGGNTNQPQHF. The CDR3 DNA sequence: TGTGCCAGCAGCTTATGGGGGGGGAATACCAATCAGCCCCAGCATTTT. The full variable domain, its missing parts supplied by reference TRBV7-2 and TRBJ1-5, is GAGVSQSPSNKVTEKGKDVELRCDPISGHTALYWYRQSLGQGLEFLIYFQGNSAPDKSGLPSDRFSAERTGGSVSTLTIQRTQQEDSAVYLCASSLWGGNTNQPQHFGDGTRLSIL.

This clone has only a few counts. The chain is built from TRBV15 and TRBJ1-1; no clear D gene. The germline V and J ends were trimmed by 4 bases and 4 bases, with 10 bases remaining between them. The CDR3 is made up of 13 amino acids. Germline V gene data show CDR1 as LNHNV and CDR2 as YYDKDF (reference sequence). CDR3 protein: CATSNERGTEAFF. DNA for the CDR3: TGTGCCACCAGCAACGAAAGAGGCACTGAAGCTTTCTTT.

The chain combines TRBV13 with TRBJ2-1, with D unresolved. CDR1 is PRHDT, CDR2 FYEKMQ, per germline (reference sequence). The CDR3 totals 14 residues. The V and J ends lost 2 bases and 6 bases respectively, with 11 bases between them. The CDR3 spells CASSLYSSSNEQFF. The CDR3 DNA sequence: TGTGCCAGCAGCTTATATAGTAGCTCCAATGAGCAGTTCTTC.

CDR3 sequence: CASSIASTGYTF. The CDR3 DNA follows: TGTGCCAGTAGTATAGCGAGTACGGGCTACACCTTC. The chain has TRBV19 and TRBJ1-2; D uncertain. The CDR3 length is 12 residues. V lost 1 base and J 8 bases, leaving 8 bases between the germline ends. The germline V gene has CDR1 LNHDA and CDR2 SQIVND (reference sequence).

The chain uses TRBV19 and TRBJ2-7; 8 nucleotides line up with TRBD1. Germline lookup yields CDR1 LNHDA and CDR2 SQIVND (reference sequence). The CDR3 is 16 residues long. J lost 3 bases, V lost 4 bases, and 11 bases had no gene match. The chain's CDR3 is CASSTTDRGNSYEQYF. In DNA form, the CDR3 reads TGTGCCAGTAGTACGACCGACAGGGGAAATAGCTACGAGCAGTACTTC. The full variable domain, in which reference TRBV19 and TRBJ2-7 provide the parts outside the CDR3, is DGGITQSPKYLFRKEGQNVTLSCEQNLNHDAMYWYRQDPGQGLRLIYYSQIVNDFQKGDIAEGYSVSREKKESFPLTVTSAQKNPTAFYLCASSTTDRGNSYEQYFGPGTRLTVT.

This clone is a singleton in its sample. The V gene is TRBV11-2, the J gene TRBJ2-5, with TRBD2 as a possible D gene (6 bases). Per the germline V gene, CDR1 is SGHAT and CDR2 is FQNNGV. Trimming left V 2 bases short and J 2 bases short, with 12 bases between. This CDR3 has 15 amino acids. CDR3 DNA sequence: TGTGCCAGCAGCTTACAGGGCGGGGTGCAAGAGACCCAGTACTTC. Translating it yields CASSLQGGVQETQYF.

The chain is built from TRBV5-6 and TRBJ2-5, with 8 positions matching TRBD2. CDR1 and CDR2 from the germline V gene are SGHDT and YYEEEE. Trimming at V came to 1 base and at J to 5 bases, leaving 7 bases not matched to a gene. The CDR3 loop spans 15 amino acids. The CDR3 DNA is TGTGCCAGCAGCTTGCCACTAGCGGCAGAGGAGACCCAGTACTTC. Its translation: CASSLPLAAEETQYF. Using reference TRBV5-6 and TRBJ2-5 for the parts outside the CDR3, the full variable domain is DAGVTQSPTHLIKTRGQQVTLRCSPKSGHDTVSWYQQALGQGPQFIFQYYEEEERQRGNFPDRFSGHQFPNYSSELNVNALLLGDSALYLCASSLPLAAEETQYFGPGTRLLVL.

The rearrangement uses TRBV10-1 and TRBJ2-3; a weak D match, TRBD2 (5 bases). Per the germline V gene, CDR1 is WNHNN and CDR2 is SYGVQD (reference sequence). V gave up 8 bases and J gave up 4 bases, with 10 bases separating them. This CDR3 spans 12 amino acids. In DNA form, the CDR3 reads TGCGCCAGCGGGAGTGGTTCAGATACGCAGTATTTT. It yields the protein CASGSGSDTQYF.

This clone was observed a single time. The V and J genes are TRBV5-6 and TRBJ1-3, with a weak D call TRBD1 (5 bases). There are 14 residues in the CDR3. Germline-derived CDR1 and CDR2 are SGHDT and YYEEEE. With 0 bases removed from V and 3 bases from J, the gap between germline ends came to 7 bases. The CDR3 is CASSLGGLGNTIYF. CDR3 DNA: TGTGCCAGCAGCTTGGGGGGACTTGGAAACACCATATATTTT.

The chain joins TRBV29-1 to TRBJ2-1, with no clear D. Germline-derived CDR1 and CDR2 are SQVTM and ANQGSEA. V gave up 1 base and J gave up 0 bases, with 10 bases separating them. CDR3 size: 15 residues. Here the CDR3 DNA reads TGCAGCGTTGAAGGGCGGTACTTCTCCTACAATGAGCAGTTCTTC. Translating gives CSVEGRYFSYNEQFF.

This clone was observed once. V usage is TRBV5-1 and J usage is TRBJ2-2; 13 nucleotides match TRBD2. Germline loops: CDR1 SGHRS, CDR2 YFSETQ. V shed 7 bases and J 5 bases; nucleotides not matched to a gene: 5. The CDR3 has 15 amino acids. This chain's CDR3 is CASGRTSGSTGELFF. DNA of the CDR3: TGCGCCAGCGGAAGGACTAGCGGGAGTACCGGGGAGCTGTTTTTT.

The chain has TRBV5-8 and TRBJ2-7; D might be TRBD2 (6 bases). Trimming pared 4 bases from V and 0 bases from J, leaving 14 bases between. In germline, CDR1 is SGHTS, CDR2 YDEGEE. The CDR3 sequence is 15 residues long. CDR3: CASSPRAGSSYEQYF. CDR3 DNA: TGTGCCAGCAGCCCGAGGGCGGGGAGCTCCTACGAGCAGTACTTC.

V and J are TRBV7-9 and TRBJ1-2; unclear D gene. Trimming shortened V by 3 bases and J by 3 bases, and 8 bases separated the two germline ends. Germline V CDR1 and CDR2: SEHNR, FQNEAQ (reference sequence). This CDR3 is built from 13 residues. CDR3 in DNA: TGTGCCAGCAGCTTCGGGTCCGACTATGGCTACACCTTC. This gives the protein CASSFGSDYGYTF.

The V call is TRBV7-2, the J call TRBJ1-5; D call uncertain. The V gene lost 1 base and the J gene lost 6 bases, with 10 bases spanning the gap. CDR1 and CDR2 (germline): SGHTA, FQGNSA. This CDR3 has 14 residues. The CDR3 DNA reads TGTGCCAGCAGCTTAGAAGGGAGGGCTCAGCCCCAGCATTTT. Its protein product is CASSLEGRAQPQHF.

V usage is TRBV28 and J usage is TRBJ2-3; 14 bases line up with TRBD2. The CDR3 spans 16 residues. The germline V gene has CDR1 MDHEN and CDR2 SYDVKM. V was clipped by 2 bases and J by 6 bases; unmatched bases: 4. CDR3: CASSLGTSGGYDTQYF. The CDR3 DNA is TGTGCCAGCAGTTTAGGGACTAGCGGGGGTTACGATACGCAGTATTTT.

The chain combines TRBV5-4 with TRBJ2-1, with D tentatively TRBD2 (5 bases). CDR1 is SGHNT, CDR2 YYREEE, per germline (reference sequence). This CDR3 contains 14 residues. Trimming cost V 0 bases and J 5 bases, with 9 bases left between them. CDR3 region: CASSLGGSNNEQFF. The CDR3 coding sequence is TGTGCCAGCAGCTTGGGAGGGAGCAACAATGAGCAGTTCTTC. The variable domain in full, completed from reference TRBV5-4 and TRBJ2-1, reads ETGVTQSPTHLIKTRGQQVTLRCSSQSGHNTVSWYQQALGQGPQFIFQYYREEENGRGNFPPRFSGLQFPNYSSELNVNALELDDSALYLCASSLGGSNNEQFFGPGTRLTVL.

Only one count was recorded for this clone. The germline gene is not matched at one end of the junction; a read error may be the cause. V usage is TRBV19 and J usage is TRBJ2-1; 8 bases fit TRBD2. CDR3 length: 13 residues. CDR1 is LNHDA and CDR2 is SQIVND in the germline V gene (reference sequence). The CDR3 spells CASSIKIREGAIF. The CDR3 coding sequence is TGTGCCAGTAGTATTAAAATCCGGGAGGGCGCGATCTTC.

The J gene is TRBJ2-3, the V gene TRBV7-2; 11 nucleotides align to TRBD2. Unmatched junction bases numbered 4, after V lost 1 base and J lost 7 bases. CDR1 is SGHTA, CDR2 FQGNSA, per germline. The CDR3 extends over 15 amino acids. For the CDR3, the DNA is TGTGCCAGCAGCTTAGTAGCGGGAGGGCCCCATACGCAGTATTTT. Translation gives CASSLVAGGPHTQYF.

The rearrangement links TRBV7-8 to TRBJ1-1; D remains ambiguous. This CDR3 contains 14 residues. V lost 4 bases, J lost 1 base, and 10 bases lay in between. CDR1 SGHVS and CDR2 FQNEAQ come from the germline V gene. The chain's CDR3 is CASSSRETNTEAFF. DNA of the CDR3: TGTGCCAGCAGCTCGAGGGAGACGAACACTGAAGCTTTCTTT.

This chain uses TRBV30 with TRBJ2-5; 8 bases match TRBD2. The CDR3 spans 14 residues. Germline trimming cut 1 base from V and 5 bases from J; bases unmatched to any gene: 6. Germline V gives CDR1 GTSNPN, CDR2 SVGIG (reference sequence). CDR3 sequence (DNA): TGTGCCTGGAGTGCGGGGGGGGTGACGGAGACCCAGTACTTC. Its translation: CAWSAGGVTETQYF.

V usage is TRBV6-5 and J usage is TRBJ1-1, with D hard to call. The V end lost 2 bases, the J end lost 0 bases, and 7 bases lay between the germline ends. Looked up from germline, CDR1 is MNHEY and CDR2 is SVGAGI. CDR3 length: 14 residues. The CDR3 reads CASSYTYMNTEAFF. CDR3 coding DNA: TGTGCCAGCAGTTACACTTATATGAACACTGAAGCTTTCTTT.

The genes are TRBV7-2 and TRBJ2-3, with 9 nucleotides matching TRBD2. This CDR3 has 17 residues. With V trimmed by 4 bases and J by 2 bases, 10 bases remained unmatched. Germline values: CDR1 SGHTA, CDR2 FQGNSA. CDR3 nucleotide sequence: TGTGCCAGCAGCTCGACCAGGACTAGCGTTTACACAGATACGCAGTATTTT. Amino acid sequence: CASSSTRTSVYTDTQYF. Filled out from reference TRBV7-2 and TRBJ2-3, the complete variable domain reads GAGVSQSPSNKVTEKGKDVELRCDPISGHTALYWYRQSLGQGLEFLIYFQGNSAPDKSGLPSDRFSAERTGGSVSTLTIQRTQQEDSAVYLCASSSTRTSVYTDTQYFGPGTRLTVL.

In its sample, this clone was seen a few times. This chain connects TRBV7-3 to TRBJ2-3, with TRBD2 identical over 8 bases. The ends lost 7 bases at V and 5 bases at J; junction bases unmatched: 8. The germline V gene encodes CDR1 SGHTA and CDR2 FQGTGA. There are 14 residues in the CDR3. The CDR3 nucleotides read TGTGCCAGCAACTCGGGGACTAGGGGAGATACGCAGTATTTT. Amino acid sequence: CASNSGTRGDTQYF.

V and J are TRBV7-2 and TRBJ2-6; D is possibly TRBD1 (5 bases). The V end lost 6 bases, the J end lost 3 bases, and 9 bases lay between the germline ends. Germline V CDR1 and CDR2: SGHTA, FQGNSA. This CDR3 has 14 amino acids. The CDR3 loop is CASRSGFGANVLTF. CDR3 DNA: TGTGCCAGCAGATCAGGGTTTGGGGCCAACGTCCTGACTTTC.

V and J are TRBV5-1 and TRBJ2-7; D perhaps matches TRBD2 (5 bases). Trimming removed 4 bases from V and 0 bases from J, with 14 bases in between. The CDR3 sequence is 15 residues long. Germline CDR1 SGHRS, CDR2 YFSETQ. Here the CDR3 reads CASSASPGSSYEQYF. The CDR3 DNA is TGCGCCAGCAGCGCTTCTCCGGGGTCCTCCTACGAGCAGTACTTC.

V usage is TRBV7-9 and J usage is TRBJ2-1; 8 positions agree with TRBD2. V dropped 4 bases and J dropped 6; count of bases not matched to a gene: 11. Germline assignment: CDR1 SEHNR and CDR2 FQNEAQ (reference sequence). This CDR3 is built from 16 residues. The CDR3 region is CASSSPGGTSSNEQFF. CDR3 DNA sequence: TGTGCCAGCAGCTCCCCCGGGGGGACTAGTTCCAATGAGCAGTTCTTC.

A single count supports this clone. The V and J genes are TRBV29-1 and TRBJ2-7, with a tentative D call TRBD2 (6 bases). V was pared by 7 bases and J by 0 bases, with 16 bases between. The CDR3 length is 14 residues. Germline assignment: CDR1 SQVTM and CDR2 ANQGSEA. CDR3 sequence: CSAGVAASSYEQYF. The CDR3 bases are TGCAGCGCCGGGGTAGCGGCCTCCTCCTACGAGCAGTACTTC.